The rows below give T cell receptor beta chains drawn from one sample of a study of blood T cell repertoires in COVID-19. The data were produced by immunoSEQ multiplex PCR, yet TCRdb's version contains in-frame clones alone and is incomplete. Of about 270,000 clones in the sample, about four fifths are singletons; the top ten hold around 2.9%. The sample consisted of peripheral blood. The origin of the receptors is a woman aged 18-29 years with acute or convalescent COVID-19. CDR3s include the opening cysteine and the closing phenylalanine or tryptophan. A D gene is named only where the DNA matches it firmly. Some rows have no size entry. The others give once, few or many, or a class for an expanded clone.

j_call v_call d_call clone_size cdr3_aa cdr3_nt
TRBJ2-3 TRBV11-1 . . CASSLPQTGSTDTQYF TGTGCCAGCAGCTTACCGCAGACAGGTAGCACAGATACGCAGTATTTT
TRBJ2-7 TRBV3-1/TRBV3-2 TRBD2 once CASSRGLAGVYEQYF TGTGCCAGCAGCCGGGGACTAGCGGGGGTCTACGAGCAGTACTTC
TRBJ2-1 TRBV5-6 . . CASSSSVGEDEQFF TGTGCCAGCAGCTCATCAGTGGGTGAGGATGAGCAGTTCTTC
TRBJ1-1 TRBV6-5 . . CASSSDTFTTEAFF TGTGCCAGCAGTTCGGACACATTCACTACTGAAGCTTTCTTT
TRBJ1-6 TRBV4-1 . . CASSQDRTISPLHF TGCGCCAGCAGCCAAGATCGGACAATTTCACCCCTCCACTTT
TRBJ2-1 TRBV5-6 . . CASSLAAGSPHNEQFF TGTGCCAGCAGCTTGGCTGCGGGAAGTCCCCACAATGAGCAGTTCTTC
TRBJ1-5 TRBV7-2 . . CASSLGTVNQPQHF TGTGCCAGCAGCTTAGGGACAGTCAATCAGCCCCAGCATTTT
TRBJ1-2 TRBV5-4 . once CASSSSGGRGYGYTF TGTGCCAGCAGCTCCTCTGGTGGTCGCGGTTATGGCTACACCTTC
TRBJ2-1 TRBV6-2/TRBV6-3 . . CASSYWGNSNNEQFF TGTGCCAGCAGTTATTGGGGCAACTCAAACAATGAGCAGTTCTTC
TRBJ2-5 TRBV30 . . CAWSPGGQTQYF TGTGCCTGGAGCCCAGGGGGGCAGACCCAGTACTTC